The T cell receptor beta chain under discussion was sequenced for a study of shared clonotypes between healthy human individuals. The CDR3 extends over 15 amino acids. The V and J ends lost 3 bases and 6 bases respectively, with 16 bases between them. Germline V gene sequence: CDR1 SGHTA, CDR2 FQGTGA. Clones were read by immunoSEQ multiplex PCR, and TCRdb kept only the in-frame ones, dropping some. The sample holds 2 million to 2.5 million clones, 85% to 95% seen once. The sequence came from a man between 18 and 35 years old in good health. Some clones in this sample may be carry-over from other donors' samples. The chain has TRBV7-3 and TRBJ2-3; the D is unclear. The sequenced sample consisted of naive CD4+ T cells from PBMCs. Subset given: CD45RA+ positively selected. The CDR3 DNA reads TGTGCCAGCAGCTTCGAAGCCGGTCCCCAGGATACGCAGTATTTT. As protein: CASSFEAGPQDTQYF.